One sample yielded the 13 T cell receptor beta chains listed below, sequenced in a study of T cell responses to AZD1222 COVID-19 vaccine (dated by TCRdb to 2020 to 2023). Explained via the paper, the time point label denotes: baseline before first vaccination. The library was generated by the immunoSEQ multiplex PCR assay. Here the immuneACCESS table is served through TCRdb, limited to in-frame sequences with V and J called. Missing clones are a known gap in these copies; in checked studies unresolved V genes cover under half, and the rest lacks a known reason. In all, the sample holds tens of thousands of clones, and approximately 91% of those were seen once. Around 5.2% of the sample is taken by the ten largest. The specimen was peripheral blood, collected on day 0 of AZD1222 vaccination. The receptor source for this set is an adult in good health.

As to this clone: One end of the junction varies from germline; a read error may be responsible. V usage is TRBV7-7 and J usage is TRBJ2-5; D assignment may be TRBD1 or TRBD2 (6 bases each). Germline lookup yields CDR1 SSHAT and CDR2 FNYEAQ (reference sequence). CDR3 length: 14 residues. The DNA of the CDR3 is TGTGCTAGCAGCTTATCAGGGGCGGGGGAGACCCAGTACTTC. Amino acids: CASSLSGAGETQYF.

The count of this clone is one. This chain uses TRBV19 with TRBJ1-2, with D unresolved. Germline CDR1 LNHDA, CDR2 SQIVND (reference sequence). This CDR3 region has 15 residues. V lost 3 bases, J lost 2 bases, and 13 bases lay in between. The CDR3 sequence: CASSMETSPNYGYTF. DNA for the CDR3: TGTGCCAGTAGTATGGAGACCTCGCCAAACTATGGCTACACCTTC.

V and J are TRBV11-2 and TRBJ1-2, with no clear D. Germline V gene data show CDR1 as SGHAT and CDR2 as FQNNGV. The CDR3 runs 12 residues. The ends were cut back, 4 bases at V and 5 bases at J, with 8 bases in the middle. CDR3 coding DNA: TGTGCCAGCAGCTCAAACAGATATGGCTACACCTTC. It yields the protein CASSSNRYGYTF.

This chain links TRBV14 with TRBJ2-5, with 12 bases lining up with TRBD2. Trimming cost V 3 bases and J 5 bases; bases outside gene matches: 10. The CDR3 is 17 amino acids. Germline loops: CDR1 SGHDN, CDR2 FVKESK. The DNA for the CDR3 is TGTGCCAGCAGCCACAGGACTAGCGGGGTCCGTCAGGAGACCCAGTACTTC. This gives the protein CASSHRTSGVRQETQYF.

V gene TRBV2 combines with J gene TRBJ2-3, with 10 bases that match TRBD2. Germline CDR1 SNHLY, CDR2 FYNNEI. The CDR3 consists of 14 residues. V shed 6 bases and J 6 bases; nucleotides not matched to a gene: 6. This CDR3 reads CASRSGTSVDTQYF. The CDR3 coding sequence is TGTGCCAGCAGGTCCGGGACTAGCGTTGATACGCAGTATTTT.

The J gene is TRBJ2-2, the V gene TRBV29-1, with 8 bases that match TRBD1. The V gene end was trimmed by 6 bases and the J gene end by 6 bases; junction bases not matched to a gene: 15. This CDR3 region has 16 residues. CDR1 and CDR2 from the germline V gene are SQVTM and ANQGSEA. The CDR3, as DNA: TGCAGCGTGAAAGGACAGGGATTTGCCGGGTCCGGGGAGCTGTTTTTT. It translates to CSVKGQGFAGSGELFF.

This chain joins TRBV2 and TRBJ2-3; D tentatively fits TRBD1 or TRBD2 (5 bases each). CDR3 length: 14 amino acids. The ends were cut back, 10 bases at V and 0 bases at J, with 14 bases in the middle. Germline-derived CDR1 and CDR2 are SNHLY and FYNNEI. CDR3 residues: CAKRPGLSTDTQYF. CDR3 bases: TGTGCCAAAAGACCGGGGCTTAGCACAGATACGCAGTATTTT. Together with reference TRBV2 and TRBJ2-3, the CDR3 gives the full variable domain: EPEVTQTPSHQVTQMGQEVILRCVPISNHLYFYWYRQILGQKVEFLVSFYNNEISEKSEIFDDQFSVERPDGSNFTLKIRSTKLEDSAMYFCAKRPGLSTDTQYFGPGTRLTVL.

The chain joins TRBV28 to TRBJ1-2; tentative D call: TRBD1 (6 bases). The CDR3 length is 15 residues. V was pared by 7 bases and J by 5 bases, with 20 bases between. Germline lookup yields CDR1 MDHEN and CDR2 SYDVKM. CDR3 sequence (DNA): TGTGCCAGCAACCCCAGTCGGGACAAGGGATATGGCTACACCTTC. Translating gives CASNPSRDKGYGYTF.

The gene calls are TRBV5-3 and TRBJ2-7; 8 nucleotides match TRBD2. TRBV5-3 has ORF status, its function being uncertain. Unmatched junction bases numbered 14, after V lost 4 bases and J lost 5 bases. The CDR3 is 16 amino acids. CDR3 coding DNA: TGTGCCAGAAGCATCCTCTTTAGCGGGGCACGCCACGAGCAGTACTTC. This translates into CARSILFSGARHEQYF.

The chain has TRBV5-1 and TRBJ2-1; D perhaps matches TRBD2 (6 bases). Deletions cut 0 bases from V and 6 bases from J, with 16 bases between. Germline CDR1 is SGHRS and CDR2 is YFSETQ. There are 16 residues in the CDR3. The CDR3 nucleotides read TGCGCCAGCAGCTTGGAAGGACTAAAAAACGGCAATGAGCAGTTCTTC. This codes for CASSLEGLKNGNEQFF.

The chain carries TRBV27 and TRBJ2-1, with D perhaps matching TRBD1 (6 bases). V lost 7 bases and J lost 6, with 16 bases in between. The CDR3 contains 14 residues. Germline V gene data show CDR1 as MNHEY and CDR2 as SMNVEV (reference sequence). For the CDR3, the DNA is TGTGCCAGCACCGGTAGGGGGTTAAGCAATGAGCAGTTCTTC. As protein: CASTGRGLSNEQFF.

The V call is TRBV12-5, the J call TRBJ1-5; no firm D call. This CDR3 contains 14 residues. Trimming shortened V by 1 base and J by 6 bases, and 10 bases separated the two germline ends. Germline-derived CDR1 and CDR2 are LGHNT and FRNRAP. CDR3 sequence reads: CASGLDSQSQPQHF. DNA for the CDR3: TGTGCTAGTGGTTTGGACTCCCAGAGTCAGCCCCAGCATTTT.

The chain joins TRBV6-5 to TRBJ1-3; maybe TRBD1 (6 bases). With 9 bases removed from V and 0 bases from J, the gap between germline ends came to 15 bases. Germline V gives CDR1 MNHEY, CDR2 SVGAGI. This CDR3 contains 15 residues. CDR3 coding DNA: TGTGCCAGTATCCGTGACAGGAGCTCTGGAAACACCATATATTTT. Encoded protein: CASIRDRSSGNTIYF.